A selection of T cell receptor beta chains follows, all from one sample in a study of persistence of HIV-infected CD4 T cells. Method: immunoSEQ multiplex PCR; TCRdb's copy keeps in-frame clones and lacks some. This sample has 30,000 to 45,000 clones, with roughly 86% found just once. No cognate antigen is known for these TCRs. This sample comprised CD4+ T cells sorted from PBMCs after approximately 19-hour stimulation, obtained from a patient who received antiretroviral therapy. The source is an adult man with HIV who was CMV-seropositive. Each CDR3 is given with its conserved first and last residue. The D gene is left open where the match is weak.

J gene: TRBJ2-7; V gene: TRBV9; D gene: NA; CDR3 protein: CASSVASEPRLGEQYF; CDR3 DNA: TGTGCCAGCAGCGTAGCTTCCGAGCCCAGGCTGGGTGAGCAGTACTTC
J gene: TRBJ1-2; V gene: TRBV18; D gene: NA; CDR3 protein: CASSPPSGQSAGYTF; CDR3 DNA: TGTGCCAGCTCACCACCGTCAGGACAGTCGGCGGGCTACACCTTC
J gene: TRBJ1-5; V gene: TRBV20-1; D gene: NA; CDR3 protein: CSASRQGNNQPQHF; CDR3 DNA: TGCAGTGCTAGTCGTCAGGGTAATAATCAGCCCCAGCATTTT
J gene: TRBJ1-1; V gene: TRBV27; D gene: TRBD1; CDR3 protein: CASRESGGLEAFF; CDR3 DNA: TGTGCCAGCAGGGAATCAGGGGGCCTTGAAGCTTTCTTT
J gene: TRBJ2-5; V gene: TRBV3-1/TRBV3-2; D gene: NA; CDR3 protein: CASSQGSETAQYF; CDR3 DNA: TGTGCCAGCAGCCAAGGGTCTGAGACGGCCCAGTACTTC
J gene: TRBJ2-1; V gene: TRBV19; D gene: TRBD2; CDR3 protein: CASSFLQGTSGNNEQFF; CDR3 DNA: TGTGCCAGTAGTTTCCTACAGGGGACTAGCGGAAACAATGAGCAGTTCTTC
J gene: TRBJ1-3; V gene: TRBV9; D gene: TRBD1; CDR3 protein: CASSVDRSSGNTIYF; CDR3 DNA: TGTGCCAGCAGCGTGGACAGGTCCTCTGGAAACACCATATATTTT
J gene: TRBJ1-5; V gene: TRBV15; D gene: NA; CDR3 protein: CATSRPHSNQPQHF; CDR3 DNA: TGTGCCACCAGCAGACCTCATAGCAATCAGCCCCAGCATTTT
J gene: TRBJ1-1; V gene: TRBV6-5; D gene: NA; CDR3 protein: CASRTKYEAFF; CDR3 DNA: TGTGCCAGCAGGACGAAGTATGAAGCTTTCTTT
J gene: TRBJ2-1; V gene: TRBV14; D gene: NA; CDR3 protein: CASRSHYYNEQFF; CDR3 DNA: TGTGCCAGCAGGAGTCATTATTACAATGAGCAGTTCTTC
J gene: TRBJ2-1; V gene: TRBV5-1; D gene: TRBD2; CDR3 protein: CASSPILPGGRNNEQFF; CDR3 DNA: TGCGCCAGCAGCCCGATCCTTCCGGGCGGGAGAAACAATGAGCAGTTCTTC
J gene: TRBJ2-5; V gene: TRBV7-7; D gene: NA; CDR3 protein: CASSPGREIGQTQYF; CDR3 DNA: TGTGCCAGCAGCCCTGGGCGGGAAATTGGACAGACCCAGTACTTC
J gene: TRBJ1-1; V gene: TRBV3-1/TRBV3-2; D gene: NA; CDR3 protein: CASSQVREAGTEAFF; CDR3 DNA: TGTGCCAGCAGCCAAGTGAGGGAGGCCGGAACTGAAGCTTTCTTT
J gene: TRBJ2-5; V gene: TRBV3-1/TRBV3-2; D gene: TRBD2; CDR3 protein: CASSRGLAGFRQETQYF; CDR3 DNA: TGTGCCAGCAGCCGAGGACTAGCGGGGTTCCGCCAAGAGACCCAGTACTTC
J gene: TRBJ2-1; V gene: TRBV27; D gene: TRBD2; CDR3 protein: CASQTSGTGNEQFF; CDR3 DNA: TGTGCCAGCCAGACTAGCGGGACAGGCAATGAGCAGTTCTTC
J gene: TRBJ1-4; V gene: TRBV6-1; D gene: NA; CDR3 protein: CASSDRTGANEKLFF; CDR3 DNA: TGTGCCAGCAGTGACCGTACCGGGGCTAATGAAAAACTGTTTTTT
J gene: TRBJ1-2; V gene: TRBV6-8; D gene: TRBD1; CDR3 protein: CASSPQGRLGYTF; CDR3 DNA: TGTGCCAGCAGTCCACAGGGGCGGCTGGGCTACACCTTC
J gene: TRBJ1-5; V gene: TRBV27; D gene: NA; CDR3 protein: CASGGWDGRPQHF; CDR3 DNA: TGTGCCAGCGGGGGATGGGACGGGCGACCCCAGCATTTT
J gene: TRBJ2-7; V gene: TRBV20-1; D gene: NA; CDR3 protein: CSASGRWYEQYF; CDR3 DNA: TGCAGTGCTAGTGGCAGGTGGTACGAGCAGTACTTC
J gene: TRBJ1-2; V gene: TRBV6-1; D gene: NA; CDR3 protein: CASSEYRSYGYTF; CDR3 DNA: TGTGCCAGCAGTGAGTACAGATCCTATGGCTACACCTTC
J gene: TRBJ2-5; V gene: TRBV6-6; D gene: NA; CDR3 protein: CASILQGIGETQYF; CDR3 DNA: TGTGCCAGCATTCTTCAGGGGATCGGAGAGACCCAGTACTTC